Presented here are 24 T cell receptor beta chains from one specimen sequenced in a study of blood T cell repertoires in COVID-19. Sequencing was performed with immunoSEQ multiplex PCR; in TCRdb, only in-frame clones are kept and a portion is missing. This table has about 95,000 clones, about 84% appearing once. The sample was peripheral blood. The receptors were gathered from an elderly man with active or convalescent COVID-19.

The CDR3 spells CASSQDRLRTGRGYTF. The CDR3 nucleotides read TGCGCCAGCAGCCAAGATCGTTTACGGACAGGGCGCGGCTACACCTTC. The genes are TRBV4-1 and TRBJ1-2; 8 nucleotides agree with TRBD1. The CDR3 is 16 amino acids. CDR1 is MGHRA and CDR2 is YSYEKL in the germline V gene. V was clipped by 0 bases and J by 8 bases; unmatched bases: 11.

The table lists this clone with a count of one. The V and J genes are TRBV3-1 (or the pseudogene TRBV3-2) and TRBJ2-7; 10 bases are a match to TRBD2. Germline-derived CDR1 and CDR2 are LGHDT and YNNKEL (reference sequence). The J segment lost 7 bases and the V segment lost 4 bases, leaving 13 bases of the junction unmatched. This CDR3 is built from 16 residues. The CDR3 here is CASSPGRSGGAREQYF. The CDR3 nucleotides are TGTGCCAGCAGCCCCGGCCGAAGCGGGGGGGCGCGGGAGCAGTACTTC.

V is TRBV30 and J is TRBJ2-5, with 9 bases identical to TRBD2. CDR1 GTSNPN and CDR2 SVGIG come from the germline V gene (reference sequence). After removal of 8 bases from V and 7 bases from J, the junction contained 14 bases not matched to a gene. This CDR3 has 14 residues. The chain's CDR3 is CAGAGGPAGGTQYF. In DNA form, the CDR3 reads TGTGCCGGAGCGGGGGGCCCAGCCGGGGGGACCCAGTACTTC.

The chain links TRBV19 to TRBJ1-6; possible D gene TRBD1, 6 bases. The V gene lost 5 bases and the J gene lost 9 bases, with 14 bases spanning the gap. CDR3 length: 14 residues. Germline V gives CDR1 LNHDA, CDR2 SQIVND (reference sequence). CDR3 region: CASSPGAGGSPLHF. CDR3 sequence (DNA): TGTGCCAGTAGTCCAGGGGCTGGAGGTTCACCCCTCCACTTT.

The J gene is TRBJ2-7, the V gene TRBV12-3 or TRBV12-4; maybe TRBD1 (6 bases). The CDR3 runs to 11 residues. Trimming took off 8 bases at V and 3 bases at J, with 8 bases between the two ends. This CDR3 is CASRGGYEQYF. CDR3 bases: TGTGCCAGCCGAGGGGGCTACGAGCAGTACTTC.

The chain combines TRBV2 with TRBJ1-3; 8 bases match TRBD1. Unmatched junction bases numbered 9, after V lost 8 bases and J lost 0 bases. The CDR3 contains 16 residues. Germline values: CDR1 SNHLY, CDR2 FYNNEI. The CDR3 region is CASWTFDRGSGNTIYF. Here the CDR3 DNA reads TGTGCCAGCTGGACCTTCGACAGGGGCTCTGGAAACACCATATATTTT.

In its sample, this clone was seen once. The CDR3 DNA reads as TGTGCCAGCAGCTTAGCCAGGGTAAAGTCTGGAAACACCATATATTTT. Amino acid sequence: CASSLARVKSGNTIYF. The genes are TRBV7-6 and TRBJ1-3; possible D gene TRBD1, 5 bases. CDR3 length: 16 residues. Per the germline V gene, CDR1 is SGHVS and CDR2 is FNYEAQ. Trimming removed 0 bases from V and 1 base from J, with 10 bases in between.

About this clone itself: One end of the junction does not line up with germline, which may come from a read error. The chain joins TRBV7-7 to TRBJ2-7, with 11 bases identical to TRBD2. The germline CDR1 and CDR2 sequences are SSHAT and FNYEAQ (reference sequence). The CDR3 is 16 amino acids. In DNA, the CDR3 is TGTGCTAGCAGCCCCGTGGCTAGCGGGGGGCCCTACGAGCAGTACTTC. Amino acid sequence: CASSPVASGGPYEQYF. The whole variable domain, filled in from reference TRBV7-7 and TRBJ2-7, reads GAGVSQSPRYKVTKRGQDVTLRCDPISSHATLYWYQQALGQGPEFLTYFNYEAQPDKSGLPSDRFSAERPEGSISTLTIQRTEQRDSAMYRCASSPVASGGPYEQYFGPGTRLTVT.

V usage is TRBV18 and J usage is TRBJ1-1; D unresolved. V was pared by 4 bases and J by 3 bases, with 9 bases between. This CDR3 has 13 amino acids. Germline lookup yields CDR1 KGHSH and CDR2 LQKENI. The CDR3 nucleotides are TGTGCCAGCTCACTCAACATATACACTGAAGCTTTCTTT. It codes for CASSLNIYTEAFF.

The chain couples TRBV7-9 to TRBJ1-5; a possible D gene is TRBD1 (5 bases). Between the trimmed V and J ends, which lost 4 bases and 5 bases, there was a span of 9 bases. Germline CDR1 and CDR2: SEHNR and FQNEAQ (reference sequence). The length of the CDR3 is 13 residues. In DNA, the CDR3 is TGTGCCAGCAGCTACTCCAGGGATCAGCCCCAGCATTTT. Translation gives CASSYSRDQPQHF.

V usage is TRBV19 and J usage is TRBJ2-3, with 9 bases identical to TRBD1. In germline, CDR1 is LNHDA, CDR2 SQIVND (reference sequence). The junction had 4 bases not matched to a gene; V was cut back by 1 base and J by 2 bases. This CDR3 region has 16 residues. CDR3 sequence reads: CASSIARTGDTDTQYF. As DNA, the CDR3 is TGTGCCAGTAGTATAGCTAGGACAGGGGACACAGATACGCAGTATTTT.

This rearrangement joins TRBV5-5 to TRBJ2-5, with a possible D match to TRBD1 (6 bases). The V gene lost 3 bases and the J gene lost 2 bases, with 14 bases spanning the gap. CDR1 and CDR2 (germline): SGHKS, YYEKEE (reference sequence). CDR3 length: 15 residues. CDR3 in amino acids: CASSWVNREQETQYF. The CDR3 DNA follows: TGTGCCAGCAGCTGGGTAAACAGGGAACAAGAGACCCAGTACTTC.

The chain has TRBV19 and TRBJ1-5; D uncertain. There are 14 residues in the CDR3. V lost 7 bases and J lost 10, with 20 bases in between. Germline CDR1 LNHDA, CDR2 SQIVND (reference sequence). The CDR3 loop is CASTADTLPGPQHF. The DNA of the CDR3 is TGTGCCAGTACCGCCGACACCCTCCCCGGTCCCCAGCATTTT.

The chain employs TRBV6-1 and TRBJ1-5, with unresolved D. This CDR3 comprises 13 residues. Trimming pared 3 bases from V and 7 bases from J, leaving 10 bases between. Germline V gives CDR1 MNHNS, CDR2 SASEGT. The CDR3 DNA follows: TGTGCCAGCAGTGATGAGGGTTGGCAGCCCCAGCATTTT. The encoded protein is CASSDEGWQPQHF.

The chain has TRBV5-4 and TRBJ2-1, with 7 bases matching TRBD1. This CDR3 is 13 amino acids long. Germline V gene sequence: CDR1 SGHNT, CDR2 YYREEE (reference sequence). V shed 0 bases and J 7 bases; nucleotides not matched to a gene: 1. CDR3 in amino acids: CASSLDRGNEQFF. The CDR3 DNA reads as TGTGCCAGCAGCTTGGACAGGGGTAATGAGCAGTTCTTC.

V is TRBV7-9 and J is TRBJ2-7; tentatively, D is TRBD2 (5 bases). V lost 5 bases and J 6 bases, leaving 20 bases between the germline ends. CDR1 and CDR2 from the germline V gene are SEHNR and FQNEAQ (reference sequence). The CDR3 loop spans 15 amino acids. The chain's CDR3 is CASSRSPGRTSEQYF. Written as DNA, the CDR3 is TGTGCCAGCAGCCGGAGCCCGGGGAGAACGAGCGAGCAGTACTTC. Based on the CDR3 plus reference TRBV7-9 and TRBJ2-7, the full variable domain is DTGVSQNPRHKITKRGQNVTFRCDPISEHNRLYWYRQTLGQGPEFLTYFQNEAQLEKSRLLSDRFSAERPKGSFSTLEIQRTEQGDSAMYLCASSRSPGRTSEQYFGPGTRLTVT.

About this clone itself: The same CDR3 can be traced to other DNA sequences in this sample. The rearrangement uses TRBV11-2 and TRBJ1-1; D possibly corresponds to TRBD1 (6 bases). Germline values: CDR1 SGHAT, CDR2 FQNNGV. V was trimmed by 5 bases and J by 6 bases, leaving 19 bases between them. The CDR3 has 15 amino acids. CDR3 in DNA: TGTGCCAGCAGCCCGTCCGGGGGGGCATGGGCTGAAGCTTTCTTT. It yields the protein CASSPSGGAWAEAFF.

The CDR3 nucleotides read TGTGCCAGTAGTATGAGCGGGCAGCCCTACGAGCAGTACTTC. Residues: CASSMSGQPYEQYF. The chain has TRBV19 and TRBJ2-7; a weak D match, TRBD2 (6 bases). The CDR3 length is 14 residues. The germline CDR1 and CDR2 sequences are LNHDA and SQIVND (reference sequence). Trimming cost V 3 bases and J 2 bases, with 11 bases left between them.

The chain joins TRBV5-5 to TRBJ1-2; D is ambiguous. The CDR3 consists of 13 residues. The V gene's germline CDR1 is SGHKS and CDR2 YYEKEE (reference sequence). The V end lost 4 bases, the J end lost 1 base, and 8 bases lay between the germline ends. This chain's CDR3 is CASSPVGNYGYTF. The DNA for the CDR3 is TGTGCCAGCAGCCCCGTCGGTAACTATGGCTACACCTTC.

The CDR3 is CASSRERGSSYNEQFF. CDR3 coding DNA: TGTGCCAGCAGCCGAGAGCGGGGGAGCTCCTACAATGAGCAGTTCTTC. V gene TRBV3-1 (or the pseudogene TRBV3-2) combines with J gene TRBJ2-1, with 8 bases that match TRBD2. This CDR3 contains 16 residues. V shed 4 bases and J 0 bases; nucleotides not matched to a gene: 5. CDR1 is LGHDT, CDR2 YNNKEL, per germline (reference sequence).

In nucleotides, the CDR3 is TGTGCCAGCAGCTATCGGGCCAGGGGTCACCATGGCTACACCTTC. This gives the protein CASSYRARGHHGYTF. The chain couples TRBV11-2 to TRBJ1-2; D is possibly TRBD1 (6 bases). Germline V CDR1 and CDR2: SGHAT, FQNNGV. The CDR3 is 15 amino acids. Trimming removed 4 bases from V and 6 bases from J, with 18 bases in between.

This clone occurred once. The rearrangement uses TRBV7-3 and TRBJ2-7, with 10 bases fitting TRBD2. Trimming at V came to 2 bases and at J to 5 bases, leaving 6 bases not matched to a gene. There are 15 residues in the CDR3. Germline CDR1 is SGHTA and CDR2 is FQGTGA. Here the CDR3 reads CASSLERGGRDEQYF. In DNA, the CDR3 is TGTGCCAGCAGCTTAGAGCGGGGGGGCCGCGACGAGCAGTACTTC.

V gene TRBV6-6 combines with J gene TRBJ2-7; D possibly corresponds to TRBD1 (5 bases). Looked up from germline, CDR1 is MNHNY and CDR2 is SVGAGI (reference sequence). The CDR3 has 14 amino acids. Trimming removed 0 bases from V and 5 bases from J, with 11 bases in between. As DNA, the CDR3 is TGTGCCAGCAGTTACTCGATAAAGGGGAACGAGCAGTACTTC. Its protein product is CASSYSIKGNEQYF.

This sequence joins TRBV3-1 (or the pseudogene TRBV3-2) and TRBJ2-5; D is perhaps TRBD1 (6 bases). Trimming removed 5 bases at V and 5 bases at J, with 9 bases between. The CDR3 is 12 residues long. The germline V gene has CDR1 LGHDT and CDR2 YNNKEL (reference sequence). The CDR3 region is CASSFQGETQYF. CDR3 nucleotide sequence: TGTGCCAGCAGCTTTCAGGGGGAGACCCAGTACTTC.